What follows are 7 T cell receptor beta chains derived from one specimen sequenced in a study of blood T cell repertoires in COVID-19. Profiled with immunoSEQ multiplex PCR; TCRdb holds only in-frame clones, not every one. Of around 250,000 clones listed, about 88% are singletons. The sample consisted of peripheral blood. The receptors come from a woman in her sixties or seventies with active or convalescent COVID-19.

A note on this clone: The sample has other DNA sequences that encode this CDR3 too. The V call is TRBV6-4, the J call TRBJ1-1; 8 bases line up with TRBD1. The CDR3 totals 14 residues. V was clipped by 6 bases and J by 2 bases; unmatched bases: 5. The germline V gene has CDR1 MRHNA and CDR2 SNTAGT. The CDR3: CASSVDRGNTEAFF. The CDR3, as DNA: TGTGCCAGCAGCGTTGACAGGGGAAACACTGAAGCTTTCTTT.

V and J are TRBV18 and TRBJ2-5; D perhaps matches TRBD2 (6 bases). Between the trimmed V and J ends, which lost 8 bases and 0 bases, there was a span of 13 bases. Per germline, CDR1 KGHSH and CDR2 LQKENI. CDR3 length: 14 residues. In DNA, the CDR3 is TGTGCCAGCAAAGAGGGACTGAACCAAGAGACCCAGTACTTC. Residues: CASKEGLNQETQYF.

The chain has TRBV29-1 and TRBJ2-1, with 9 nucleotides matching TRBD1. Germline CDR1 and CDR2: SQVTM and ANQGSEA. Trimming removed 5 bases from V and 8 bases from J; junction bases left unmatched: 4. The length of the CDR3 is 12 residues. CDR3 in DNA: TGCAGCGTTATACAGGGGGCGGATGAGCAGTTCTTC. Translated, it gives CSVIQGADEQFF.

This chain uses TRBV27 with TRBJ1-1, with D maybe TRBD1 (5 bases). The V gene's germline CDR1 is MNHEY and CDR2 SMNVEV (reference sequence). Trimming shortened V by 4 bases and J by 4 bases, and 10 bases separated the two germline ends. The CDR3 spans 13 residues. DNA of the CDR3: TGTGCCAGCAGTTGGCAGGGTGGCACTGAAGCTTTCTTT. It specifies CASSWQGGTEAFF.

The chain uses TRBV7-2 and TRBJ1-2; 9 bases align to TRBD1. Germline V lookup: CDR1 SGHTA, CDR2 FQGNSA. The CDR3 loop spans 14 amino acids. The V gene end was trimmed by 5 bases and the J gene end by 8 bases; junction bases not matched to a gene: 9. The CDR3 DNA follows: TGTGCCAGCAGCCGGCGGACAGGGGAGAAGGGCTACACCTTC. It encodes CASSRRTGEKGYTF.

The chain combines TRBV4-3 with TRBJ1-4, with D possibly being TRBD1 (5 bases). Germline V gives CDR1 LGHNA, CDR2 YSLEER. The V end was cut by 0 bases, the J end by 4 bases, with 18 bases between. The CDR3 is 18 residues long. CDR3 in DNA: TGCGCCAGCAGCCAAGATCTGGTAAACCCAAGGGGTAATGAAAAACTGTTTTTT. Encoded protein: CASSQDLVNPRGNEKLFF.

The chain links TRBV7-2 to TRBJ1-1; the D is unclear. The CDR3 is 11 amino acids. V was trimmed by 4 bases and J by 6 bases, leaving 6 bases between them. Germline-derived CDR1 and CDR2 are SGHTA and FQGNSA. CDR3 sequence reads: CASSWGAEAFF. CDR3 DNA: TGTGCCAGCAGCTGGGGAGCTGAAGCTTTCTTT.